The 32 T cell receptor beta chains reported below all come from one sample, sequenced in a study of blood T cell repertoires in COVID-19. Some clones are missing from TCRdb's copy, which holds only in-frame ones; the method was immunoSEQ multiplex PCR. The sample has about 45,000 clones, 60% to 80% seen once. Sequencing used peripheral blood. The receptors originated from a man between 65 and 85 years old with acute or convalescent COVID-19.

V gene TRBV7-2 combines with J gene TRBJ1-1; perhaps TRBD1 as D (6 bases). With 3 bases removed from V and 1 base from J, the gap between germline ends came to 9 bases. This CDR3 contains 14 residues. Looked up from germline, CDR1 is SGHTA and CDR2 is FQGNSA. DNA of the CDR3: TGTGCCAGCAGCTTTAAAGGGGGGAACACTGAAGCTTTCTTT. Translation: CASSFKGGNTEAFF.

CDR3 loop: CASSLVDRGKLFF. CDR3 nucleotides: TGTGCCAGCAGCTTAGTCGATAGAGGAAAACTGTTTTTT. The V gene is TRBV7-9, the J gene TRBJ1-4; no definite D call. The V end lost 1 base, the J end lost 10 bases, and 10 bases lay between the germline ends. Looked up from germline, CDR1 is SEHNR and CDR2 is FQNEAQ (reference sequence). The CDR3 is 13 residues long.

This clone was observed a handful of times. This sequence joins TRBV19 and TRBJ1-1; weak D call: TRBD1 (5 bases). V lost 5 bases and J lost 4, with 20 bases in between. Germline values: CDR1 LNHDA, CDR2 SQIVND (reference sequence). There are 16 residues in the CDR3. The CDR3 DNA sequence: TGTGCCAGTAGTTCGGGGACTAGTTATAGGTCCACTGAAGCTTTCTTT. Encoded protein: CASSSGTSYRSTEAFF.

V gene TRBV24-1 combines with J gene TRBJ1-2, with TRBD1 as a possible D gene (6 bases). Germline-derived CDR1 and CDR2 are KGHDR and SFDVKD. V lost 4 bases and J lost 8, with 16 bases in between. CDR3 length equals 14 residues. Here the CDR3 DNA reads TGTGCCACCAGTGACTCTAGACAGGTCTGGGGCTACACCTTC. It is translated as CATSDSRQVWGYTF.

CDR3 DNA sequence: TGCGCCAGCAGCGCGACAGGGGGCAGGAGCAATGAGCAGTTCTTC. This translates into CASSATGGRSNEQFF. The chain has TRBV5-1 and TRBJ2-1; the match to TRBD1 covers 10 bases. V trimming: 4 bases; J trimming: 6 bases; junction bases outside the gene matches: 7. Germline-derived CDR1 and CDR2 are SGHRS and YFSETQ. CDR3 size: 15 residues.

This clone was detected a few times. This chain connects TRBV7-2 to TRBJ1-3; D is unresolved. CDR3 size: 15 residues. The V end lost 1 base, the J end lost 2 bases, and 9 bases lay between the germline ends. CDR1 is SGHTA and CDR2 is FQGNSA in the germline V gene. CDR3 in amino acids: CASSLDHSPGNTIYF. CDR3 nucleotide sequence: TGTGCCAGCAGCTTAGATCACAGCCCTGGAAACACCATATATTTT.

The genes are TRBV19 and TRBJ1-1; TRBD1 might be the D (6 bases). Per germline, CDR1 LNHDA and CDR2 SQIVND (reference sequence). V was trimmed by 3 bases and J by 5 bases, leaving 13 bases between them. This CDR3 comprises 14 residues. This CDR3 is CASSIGGQWTEAFF. The CDR3 nucleotides read TGTGCCAGTAGTATCGGGGGGCAGTGGACTGAAGCTTTCTTT.

The chain joins TRBV28 to TRBJ2-6; 7 bases align to TRBD1. The CDR3 length is 18 residues. In germline, CDR1 is MDHEN, CDR2 SYDVKM. After removal of 4 bases from V and 0 bases from J, the junction contained 9 bases not matched to a gene. As DNA, the CDR3 is TGTGCCAGCAGTTCCGACAGGGAGACGAACTCTGGGGCCAACGTCCTGACTTTC. This gives the protein CASSSDRETNSGANVLTF. The full variable domain, in which reference TRBV28 and TRBJ2-6 provide the parts outside the CDR3, is DVKVTQSSRYLVKRTGEKVFLECVQDMDHENMFWYRQDPGLGLRLIYFSYDVKMKEKGDIPEGYSVSREKKERFSLILESASTNQTSMYLCASSSDRETNSGANVLTFGAGSRLTVL.

The rearrangement uses TRBV2 and TRBJ1-4; 8 bases align to TRBD1. With 6 bases clipped from V and 7 bases from J, the junction kept 7 bases outside the gene matches. The CDR3 is 14 amino acids. The V gene's germline CDR1 is SNHLY and CDR2 FYNNEI. This CDR3 reads CASSLQGGGEKLFF. In DNA, the CDR3 is TGTGCCAGCAGCCTACAGGGGGGGGGTGAAAAACTGTTTTTT.

This rearrangement joins TRBV19 to TRBJ1-2; possible D gene TRBD1, 5 bases. Germline loops: CDR1 LNHDA, CDR2 SQIVND (reference sequence). The CDR3 consists of 13 residues. Trimming removed 7 bases from V and 4 bases from J, with 13 bases in between. The CDR3 loop reads CASNSRAGYGYTF. Written as DNA, the CDR3 is TGTGCCAGTAACTCCAGGGCCGGCTATGGCTACACCTTC.

The chain carries TRBV5-1 and TRBJ2-3, with 8 bases matching TRBD1. Trimming took 2 bases from V and 3 from J; bases not matched to a gene: 2. The CDR3 is made up of 14 amino acids. The germline V gene has CDR1 SGHRS and CDR2 YFSETQ. The CDR3 sequence is CASSFGQGTDTQYF. DNA of the CDR3: TGCGCCAGCAGCTTTGGACAGGGAACAGATACGCAGTATTTT. Complete variable domain (other parts from reference TRBV5-1 and TRBJ2-3): KAGVTQTPRYLIKTRGQQVTLSCSPISGHRSVSWYQQTPGQGLQFLFEYFSETQRNKGNFPGRFSGRQFSNSRSEMNVSTLELGDSALYLCASSFGQGTDTQYFGPGTRLTVL.

The genes are TRBV12-3 or TRBV12-4 and TRBJ1-1; D gene uncertain. Trimming took 3 bases from V and 4 from J, leaving 6 bases between them. The CDR3 consists of 12 residues. The CDR3 DNA is TGTGCCAGCAGTTTGGCAGTCACTGAAGCTTTCTTT. Translated: CASSLAVTEAFF.

This chain uses TRBV6-5 with TRBJ1-2; D is uncertain. The CDR3 consists of 14 residues. CDR1 and CDR2 (germline): MNHEY, SVGAGI. V lost 8 bases and J 4 bases, leaving 17 bases between the germline ends. The DNA of the CDR3 is TGTGCCAGCGCCAGCGACTTTATTTCCTATGGCTACACCTTC. Its translation: CASASDFISYGYTF.

The V gene is TRBV6-6, the J gene TRBJ2-7; a possible D gene is TRBD1 (6 bases). The CDR3 has 15 residues. Germline V gene sequence: CDR1 MNHNY, CDR2 SVGAGI (reference sequence). V lost 6 bases to trimming and J lost 2 bases, with 17 bases between them. The DNA of the CDR3 is TGTGCCAGCAGGCACACCGGGACACTAGCCTACGAGCAGTACTTC. Translation: CASRHTGTLAYEQYF.

The chain carries TRBV3-1 (or the pseudogene TRBV3-2) and TRBJ1-2; D is unclear. V gave up 0 bases and J gave up 8 bases, with 13 bases separating them. This CDR3 spans 14 amino acids. Germline V gene sequence: CDR1 LGHDT, CDR2 YNNKEL (reference sequence). In DNA form, the CDR3 reads TGTGCCAGCAGCCAAGAAAGACAAACCTACGGCTACACCTTC. Residues: CASSQERQTYGYTF.

The chain recombines TRBV7-3 with TRBJ2-2; D might be TRBD2 (6 bases). The CDR3 is 14 amino acids. Trimming removed 6 bases at V and 6 bases at J, with 14 bases between. Germline V gene lookup returns CDR1 SGHTA and CDR2 FQGTGA. The CDR3 DNA sequence: TGTGCCAGCAGGCCCACAGCGGGTCCCGGGGAGCTGTTTTTT. It yields the protein CASRPTAGPGELFF.

The chain recombines TRBV7-9 with TRBJ1-2, with TRBD1 matching 9 bases. The CDR3 has 15 amino acids. With V trimmed by 6 bases and J by 8 bases, 13 bases remained unmatched. CDR1 SEHNR and CDR2 FQNEAQ come from the germline V gene (reference sequence). The CDR3 is CASRGIRDRVSGYTF. CDR3 DNA sequence: TGTGCCAGCAGGGGGATTCGGGACAGGGTTTCCGGCTACACCTTC.

This sequence joins TRBV2 and TRBJ2-7; 8 bases fit TRBD1. There are 15 residues in the CDR3. V lost 4 bases, J lost 2 bases, and 7 bases stayed unmatched. Germline CDR1 SNHLY, CDR2 FYNNEI. Here the CDR3 DNA reads TGTGCCAGCAGTGGAGGGACAGGACGAACCTACGAGCAGTACTTC. Translating it yields CASSGGTGRTYEQYF.

V gene TRBV18 combines with J gene TRBJ2-1; TRBD1 matches 8 bases. The V gene end was trimmed by 5 bases and the J gene end by 2 bases; junction bases not matched to a gene: 5. This CDR3 has 15 amino acids. The V gene's germline CDR1 is KGHSH and CDR2 LQKENI. CDR3 amino acids: CASSGSRGPYNEQFF. The CDR3 nucleotides read TGTGCCAGCTCAGGGAGCAGGGGGCCCTACAATGAGCAGTTCTTC.

This rearrangement joins TRBV29-1 to TRBJ2-7; possibly TRBD1 for D (6 bases). The CDR3 runs to 14 residues. Trimming removed 1 base from V and 3 bases from J, with 13 bases in between. Per the germline V gene, CDR1 is SQVTM and CDR2 is ANQGSEA. CDR3 sequence reads: CSVEGTADIYEQYF. In nucleotides, the CDR3 is TGCAGCGTTGAAGGGACAGCCGATATCTACGAGCAGTACTTC.

The V and J genes are TRBV18 and TRBJ2-7; D gene uncertain. Germline CDR1 is KGHSH and CDR2 is LQKENI. This CDR3 is 14 amino acids long. The V gene lost 3 bases and the J gene lost 5 bases, with 14 bases spanning the gap. The CDR3, as DNA: TGTGCCAGCTCACCCGTCGAGAGAGGCGACGAGCAGTACTTC. Amino acid sequence: CASSPVERGDEQYF.

A single count supports this clone. The V and J genes are TRBV11-1 and TRBJ2-7; maybe TRBD1 (5 bases). Germline CDR1 reads SGHAT; CDR2 reads FQDESV (reference sequence). The CDR3 contains 14 residues. The germline V and J ends were trimmed by 5 bases and 0 bases, with 11 bases remaining between them. CDR3 in amino acids: CASSRGQSSYEQYF. In DNA form, the CDR3 reads TGTGCCAGCAGCCGTGGACAAAGCTCCTACGAGCAGTACTTC.

This sequence joins TRBV19 and TRBJ1-4; 8 bases match TRBD1. Trimming at V came to 11 bases and at J to 8 bases, leaving 7 bases not matched to a gene. The CDR3 length is 12 residues. The germline V gene encodes CDR1 LNHDA and CDR2 SQIVND (reference sequence). CDR3 nucleotide sequence: TGTGCCGCAAAGACAGGGGACGAAAAACTGTTTTTT. Its translation is CAAKTGDEKLFF. Filled out from reference TRBV19 and TRBJ1-4, the complete variable domain reads DGGITQSPKYLFRKEGQNVTLSCEQNLNHDAMYWYRQDPGQGLRLIYYSQIVNDFQKGDIAEGYSVSREKKESFPLTVTSAQKNPTAFYLCAAKTGDEKLFFGSGTQLSVL.

V and J are TRBV25-1 and TRBJ1-4; TRBD1 matches 8 bases. Germline CDR1 is MGHDK and CDR2 is SYGVNS. With V trimmed by 2 bases and J by 7 bases, 6 bases remained unmatched. The CDR3 has 15 amino acids. The CDR3 loop is CASSEHGQGSEKLFF. The CDR3 DNA reads as TGTGCCAGCAGTGAACACGGACAGGGCAGTGAAAAACTGTTTTTT.

Only a few counts were recorded for this clone. The J gene is TRBJ1-6, the V gene TRBV12-3 or TRBV12-4, with D perhaps TRBD1 (6 bases). Trimming took 6 bases from V and 6 from J, leaving 9 bases between them. This CDR3 has 13 amino acids. The CDR3 protein is CASSWDTNSPLHF. DNA of the CDR3: TGTGCCAGCAGCTGGGACACTAATTCACCCCTCCACTTT.

The chain combines TRBV7-2 with TRBJ2-7; no reliable D call. The CDR3 runs to 11 residues. CDR1 and CDR2 (germline): SGHTA, FQGNSA. The V and J ends lost 5 bases and 1 base respectively, with 3 bases between them. As DNA, the CDR3 is TGTGCCAGCAGCCTTTCCTACGAGCAGTACTTC. Its protein is CASSLSYEQYF.

The V call is TRBV5-1, the J call TRBJ2-3; TRBD1 aligns across 10 bases. Germline values: CDR1 SGHRS, CDR2 YFSETQ. The V and J ends lost 3 bases and 1 base, in that order; junction bases with no gene match: 2. The CDR3 loop spans 15 amino acids. The CDR3 is CASSWGTGGTDTQYF. The CDR3 nucleotides are TGCGCCAGCAGCTGGGGGACAGGGGGCACAGATACGCAGTATTTT. Filled out from reference TRBV5-1 and TRBJ2-3, the complete variable domain reads KAGVTQTPRYLIKTRGQQVTLSCSPISGHRSVSWYQQTPGQGLQFLFEYFSETQRNKGNFPGRFSGRQFSNSRSEMNVSTLELGDSALYLCASSWGTGGTDTQYFGPGTRLTVL.

Only one count was recorded for this clone. The chain couples TRBV6-5 to TRBJ1-5; D is perhaps TRBD1 (5 bases). CDR3 size: 14 residues. V shed 6 bases and J shed 6 bases, with 15 bases lying between them. Germline V gene lookup returns CDR1 MNHEY and CDR2 SVGAGI. For the CDR3, the DNA is TGTGCCAGCAGCTCCGGACAAGTGGTTCAGCCCCAGCATTTT. Translation: CASSSGQVVQPQHF.

The chain employs TRBV5-1 and TRBJ1-2, with TRBD1 matching 9 bases. This CDR3 is 14 amino acids long. V dropped 4 bases and J dropped 5; count of bases not matched to a gene: 6. Germline V lookup: CDR1 SGHRS, CDR2 YFSETQ. CDR3 amino acids: CASSRDRELYGYTF. The CDR3, as DNA: TGCGCCAGCAGCAGGGACAGGGAACTTTATGGCTACACCTTC.

The CDR3 DNA reads as TGTGCCAGCACTCCCGGGGGAGGCCAGCCCCAGCATTTT. The encoded protein is CASTPGGGQPQHF. V is TRBV12-3 or TRBV12-4 and J is TRBJ1-5, with a tentative D call TRBD1 (5 bases). Deletions cut 7 bases from V and 7 bases from J, with 14 bases between. The CDR3 consists of 13 residues.

This chain joins TRBV4-2 and TRBJ1-5, with a tentative D call TRBD1 (5 bases). Trimming removed 3 bases at V and 4 bases at J, with 16 bases between. CDR1 and CDR2 from the germline V gene are LGHNA and YNFKEQ. CDR3 length: 16 amino acids. CDR3 nucleotide sequence: TGTGCCAGCAGCCAGTCCCCCGGGGGACCTAATCAGCCCCAGCATTTT. Amino acids: CASSQSPGGPNQPQHF.

The chain recombines TRBV7-3 with TRBJ2-2; possibly TRBD2 for D (5 bases). Trimming took 1 base from V and 4 from J, leaving 13 bases between them. Germline V gives CDR1 SGHTA, CDR2 FQGTGA. The CDR3 is 16 residues long. CDR3 region: CASSLNGGSGTGELFF. CDR3 bases: TGTGCCAGCAGCTTAAACGGCGGGTCAGGCACCGGGGAGCTGTTTTTT.